These 18 T cell receptor beta chains came from one sample sequenced in a study of shared clonotypes between healthy human individuals. Profiled with immunoSEQ multiplex PCR; TCRdb holds only in-frame clones, not every one. The table records more than 1 million clones, around 78% of them present only once. Sequencing was carried out using memory CD4+ T cells from PBMCs. The subset was: CD45RA-negative fraction. The source is a man aged 18 to 30 in good health. Some clones in this sample may be carry-over from other donors' samples.

To note about this clone: Other nucleotide sequences in the sample specify the same CDR3. This rearrangement joins TRBV29-1 to TRBJ2-3, with D maybe TRBD1 (6 bases). This CDR3 spans 12 amino acids. Per the germline V gene, CDR1 is SQVTM and CDR2 is ANQGSEA. The germline V and J ends were trimmed by 3 bases and 3 bases, with 7 bases remaining between them. The CDR3 spells CSVDQGTDTQYF. The DNA for the CDR3 is TGCAGCGTTGACCAGGGGACAGATACGCAGTATTTT.

The chain is built from TRBV5-1 and TRBJ2-3; D is undetermined. V was shortened by 5 bases and J by 3 bases, with 13 bases between the two germline ends. This CDR3 is built from 14 residues. The germline V gene encodes CDR1 SGHRS and CDR2 YFSETQ. CDR3 region: CASRVFPATDTQYF. As DNA, the CDR3 is TGCGCCAGCAGGGTTTTCCCCGCAACAGATACGCAGTATTTT.

Note on this clone: The sample holds other DNA sequences that translate to the same CDR3. This chain links TRBV14 with TRBJ2-7; TRBD2 matches 10 bases. Trimming removed 1 base from V and 1 base from J; junction bases left unmatched: 4. CDR1 is SGHDN and CDR2 is FVKESK in the germline V gene. This CDR3 contains 16 residues. Here the CDR3 DNA reads TGTGCCAGCAGCCAAGGGCTAGCGGGAGCTTCCTACGAGCAGTACTTC. The encoded protein is CASSQGLAGASYEQYF.

A single count supports this clone. The chain links TRBV29-1 to TRBJ2-7; TRBD1 is a possible D gene (5 bases). This CDR3 has 15 residues. V was cut by 7 bases and J by 6 bases, with 25 bases left in between. CDR1 is SQVTM and CDR2 is ANQGSEA in the germline V gene. Written as DNA, the CDR3 is TGCAGCGCCCGAGACCCGGGTGGGGCTCCCCCCGAGCAGTACTTC. This translates into CSARDPGGAPPEQYF.

The chain carries TRBV30 and TRBJ1-1, with D possibly TRBD1 on 5 matching bases. V was clipped by 4 bases and J by 1 base, with 10 bases between them. From germline, CDR1 is GTSNPN and CDR2 SVGIG (reference sequence). The CDR3 extends over 13 amino acids. This chain's CDR3 is CAWIRQPNTEAFF. For the CDR3, the DNA is TGTGCCTGGATCCGACAGCCGAACACTGAAGCTTTCTTT. Full variable domain (rest looked up from reference TRBV30 and TRBJ1-1): SQTIHQWPATLVQPVGSPLSLECTVEGTSNPNLYWYRQAAGRGLQLLFYSVGIGQISSEVPQNLSASRPQDRQFILSSKKLLLSDSGFYLCAWIRQPNTEAFFGQGTRLTVV.

The chain joins TRBV4-1 to TRBJ1-6, with 7 bases aligning to TRBD1. The CDR3 consists of 18 residues. The V gene's germline CDR1 is MGHRA and CDR2 YSYEKL. J was trimmed by 13 bases and V by 4 bases; bases with no gene match: 22. The CDR3 spells CASSRLHLPGTAFPPLHF. The DNA of the CDR3 is TGCGCCAGCAGCCGCCTCCACCTCCCAGGGACAGCATTTCCGCCCCTCCACTTT.

V is TRBV5-4 and J is TRBJ1-6, with D hard to call. CDR3 length equals 13 residues. The germline V gene encodes CDR1 SGHNT and CDR2 YYREEE (reference sequence). Trimming removed 0 bases from V and 10 bases from J, with 8 bases in between. CDR3 region: CASSLEFGSPLHF. DNA of the CDR3: TGTGCCAGCAGCTTGGAGTTTGGATCACCCCTCCACTTT. The complete variable domain, with remaining parts taken from reference TRBV5-4 and TRBJ1-6, reads ETGVTQSPTHLIKTRGQQVTLRCSSQSGHNTVSWYQQALGQGPQFIFQYYREEENGRGNFPPRFSGLQFPNYSSELNVNALELDDSALYLCASSLEFGSPLHFGNGTRLTVT.

This sequence joins TRBV27 and TRBJ2-4; 8 nucleotides align to TRBD2. The CDR3 is 18 residues long. Trimming at V came to 6 bases and at J to 1 base, leaving 14 bases not matched to a gene. CDR1 and CDR2 from the germline V gene are MNHEY and SMNVEV (reference sequence). The CDR3 is CASSGYLIAGRAKNIQYF. CDR3 in DNA: TGTGCCAGCAGCGGCTACCTTATAGCGGGAAGGGCCAAAAACATTCAGTACTTC.

This clone was observed a handful of times. The J gene is TRBJ1-1, the V gene TRBV7-2; D gene ambiguous. V lost 2 bases, J lost 1 base, and 5 bases lay in between. CDR3 length equals 13 residues. Per germline, CDR1 SGHTA and CDR2 FQGNSA. CDR3 nucleotides: TGTGCCAGCAGCTTATTGGCGAACACTGAAGCTTTCTTT. Translation: CASSLLANTEAFF.

In its sample, this clone was seen a few times. The CDR3: CAISVQGDDYGYTF. CDR3 DNA: TGTGCCATCAGCGTCCAGGGGGACGACTATGGCTACACCTTC. V and J are TRBV10-3 and TRBJ1-2; 7 bases fit TRBD1. CDR3 length: 14 residues. In germline, CDR1 is ENHRY, CDR2 SYGVKD. Trimming removed 6 bases from V and 3 bases from J; junction bases left unmatched: 7.

J is TRBJ2-1 and V is TRBV19, with 8 bases matching TRBD2. Trimming cost V 6 bases and J 2 bases; bases outside gene matches: 3. Per the germline V gene, CDR1 is LNHDA and CDR2 is SQIVND (reference sequence). The CDR3 runs 14 residues. Written as DNA, the CDR3 is TGTGCCAGTAGAGGAGCGGGGGCCTACAATGAGCAGTTCTTC. Translated: CASRGAGAYNEQFF.

In its sample, this clone was seen once. The chain carries TRBV5-1 and TRBJ2-5, with a weak D call TRBD2 (5 bases). Germline lookup yields CDR1 SGHRS and CDR2 YFSETQ. V was clipped by 2 bases and J by 0 bases, with 8 bases between them. CDR3 size: 14 residues. CDR3 residues: CASSFEGYQETQYF. The CDR3, as DNA: TGCGCCAGCAGCTTTGAGGGATACCAAGAGACCCAGTACTTC.

The chain couples TRBV5-1 to TRBJ2-7; 7 bases agree with TRBD1. This CDR3 contains 16 residues. V was clipped by 4 bases and J by 3 bases; unmatched bases: 13. Germline V lookup: CDR1 SGHRS, CDR2 YFSETQ. In nucleotides, the CDR3 is TGCGCCAGCAGCAGGACTCCCGGACAGGAATACTACGAGCAGTACTTC. As protein: CASSRTPGQEYYEQYF.

The rearrangement joins TRBV2 to TRBJ2-6, with TRBD1 identical over 7 bases. The CDR3 consists of 18 residues. Unmatched junction bases numbered 11, after V lost 6 bases and J lost 0 bases. Germline V lookup: CDR1 SNHLY, CDR2 FYNNEI. CDR3 nucleotide sequence: TGTGCCAGCAGACTACTCCGGGACAGAGACTCTGGGGCCAACGTCCTGACTTTC. Translated, it gives CASRLLRDRDSGANVLTF.

The CDR3 loop reads CASRVRGAAEAFF. CDR3 nucleotides: TGTGCCAGCAGAGTTCGGGGGGCTGCTGAAGCTTTCTTT. The chain recombines TRBV6-4 with TRBJ1-1, with D tentatively TRBD1 (6 bases). The CDR3 contains 13 residues. The V end lost 6 bases, the J end lost 6 bases, and 14 bases lay between the germline ends. Germline V gene data show CDR1 as MRHNA and CDR2 as SNTAGT.

The chain carries TRBV6-1 and TRBJ1-5; 9 bases are a match to TRBD1. The CDR3 totals 15 residues. Germline V CDR1 and CDR2: MNHNS, SASEGT. V shed 0 bases and J 6 bases; nucleotides not matched to a gene: 3. The CDR3 nucleotides are TGTGCCAGCAGTGAAGCCAGGACAGGGGTTCAGCCCCAGCATTTT. As protein: CASSEARTGVQPQHF.

The chain is built from TRBV7-2 and TRBJ2-1; 10 bases map to TRBD1. The CDR3 spans 15 residues. Germline V CDR1 and CDR2: SGHTA, FQGNSA. The J segment lost 6 bases and the V segment lost 5 bases, leaving 7 bases of the junction unmatched. The CDR3 DNA sequence: TGTGCCAGCAGCGCGGACAGGGGGGAATTCAATGAGCAGTTCTTC. Its protein product is CASSADRGEFNEQFF. Supplemented by reference TRBV7-2 and TRBJ2-1, the full variable domain reads GAGVSQSPSNKVTEKGKDVELRCDPISGHTALYWYRQSLGQGLEFLIYFQGNSAPDKSGLPSDRFSAERTGGSVSTLTIQRTQQEDSAVYLCASSADRGEFNEQFFGPGTRLTVL.

The chain is built from TRBV5-4 and TRBJ1-2; unclear D gene. Per the germline V gene, CDR1 is SGHNT and CDR2 is YYREEE (reference sequence). There are 14 residues in the CDR3. The V end was cut by 0 bases, the J end by 0 bases, with 6 bases between. CDR3 in amino acids: CASSLAAANYGYTF. DNA for the CDR3: TGTGCCAGCAGCTTGGCAGCAGCTAACTATGGCTACACCTTC.